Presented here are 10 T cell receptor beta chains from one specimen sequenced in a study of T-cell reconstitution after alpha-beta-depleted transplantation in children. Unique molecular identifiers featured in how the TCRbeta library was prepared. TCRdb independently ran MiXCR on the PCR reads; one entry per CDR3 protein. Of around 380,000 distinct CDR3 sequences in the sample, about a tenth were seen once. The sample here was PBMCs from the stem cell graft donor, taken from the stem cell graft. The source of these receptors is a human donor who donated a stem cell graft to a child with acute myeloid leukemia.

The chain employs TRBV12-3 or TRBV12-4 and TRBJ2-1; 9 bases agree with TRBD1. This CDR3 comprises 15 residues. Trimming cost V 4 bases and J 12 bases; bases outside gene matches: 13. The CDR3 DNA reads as TGTGCCAGCAGTTATGACAGGGGGTTGGCCCAGGGGCAGTTCTTC. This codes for CASSYDRGLAQGQFF.

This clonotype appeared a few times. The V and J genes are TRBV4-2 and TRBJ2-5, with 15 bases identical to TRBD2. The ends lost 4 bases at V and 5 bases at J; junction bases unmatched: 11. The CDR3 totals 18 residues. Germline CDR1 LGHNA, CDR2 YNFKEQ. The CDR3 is CASSLLGLAGGFGETQYF. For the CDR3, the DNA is TGTGCCAGCAGCCTCCTAGGACTAGCGGGAGGGTTTGGTGAGACCCAGTACTTC.

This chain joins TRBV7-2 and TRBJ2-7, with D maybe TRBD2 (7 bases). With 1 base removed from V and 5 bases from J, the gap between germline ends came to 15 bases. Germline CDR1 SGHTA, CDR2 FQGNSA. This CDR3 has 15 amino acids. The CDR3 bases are TGTGCCAGCAGCTTAGTTGGGGGGGCGCGGGACGAGCAGTACTTC. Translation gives CASSLVGGARDEQYF. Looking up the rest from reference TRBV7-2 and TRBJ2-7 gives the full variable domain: GAGVSQSPSNKVTEKGKDVELRCDPISGHTALYWYRQSLGQGLEFLIYFQGNSAPDKSGLPSDRFSAERTGGSVSTLTIQRTQQEDSAVYLCASSLVGGARDEQYFGPGTRLTVT.

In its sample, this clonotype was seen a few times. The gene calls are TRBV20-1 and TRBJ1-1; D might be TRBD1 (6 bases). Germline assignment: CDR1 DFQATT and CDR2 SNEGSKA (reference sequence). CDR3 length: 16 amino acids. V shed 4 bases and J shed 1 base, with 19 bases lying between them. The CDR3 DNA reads TGCAGTGCTAAGTTGGGGGCAGGTAAGGGGAACACTGAAGCTTTCTTT. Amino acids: CSAKLGAGKGNTEAFF.

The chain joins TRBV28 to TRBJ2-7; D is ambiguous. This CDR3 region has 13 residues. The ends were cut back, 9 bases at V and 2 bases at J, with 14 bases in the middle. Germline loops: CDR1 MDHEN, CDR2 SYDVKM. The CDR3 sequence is CARGSGHPYEQYF. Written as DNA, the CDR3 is TGTGCCAGGGGCTCCGGGCACCCCTACGAGCAGTACTTC.

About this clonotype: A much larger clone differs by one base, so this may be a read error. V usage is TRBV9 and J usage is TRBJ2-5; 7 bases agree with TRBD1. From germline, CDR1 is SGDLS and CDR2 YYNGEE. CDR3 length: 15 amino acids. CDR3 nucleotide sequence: TGTGCCAGCAGCTTCGGGACAGCTTACCAAGAGACCCACTACTTC. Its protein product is CASSFGTAYQETHYF.

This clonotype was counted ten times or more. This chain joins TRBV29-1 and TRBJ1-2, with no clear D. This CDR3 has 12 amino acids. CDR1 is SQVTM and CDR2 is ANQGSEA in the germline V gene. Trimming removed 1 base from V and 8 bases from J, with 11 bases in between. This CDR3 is CSVEARFGGYTF. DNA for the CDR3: TGCAGCGTTGAAGCAAGATTCGGGGGCTACACCTTC.

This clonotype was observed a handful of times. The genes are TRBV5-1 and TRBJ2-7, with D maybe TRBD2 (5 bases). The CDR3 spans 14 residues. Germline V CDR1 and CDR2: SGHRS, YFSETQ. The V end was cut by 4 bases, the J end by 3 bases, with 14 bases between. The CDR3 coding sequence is TGCGCCAGCAGCCTAGGACGGGGAGACTACGAGCAGTACGTC. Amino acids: CASSLGRGDYEQYV.

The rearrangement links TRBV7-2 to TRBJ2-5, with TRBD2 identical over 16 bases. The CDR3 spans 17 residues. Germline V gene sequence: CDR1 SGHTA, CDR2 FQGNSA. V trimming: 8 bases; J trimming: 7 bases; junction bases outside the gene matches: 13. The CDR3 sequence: CASGRPGLAGGIGTQYF. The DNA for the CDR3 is TGTGCCAGCGGCAGACCGGGACTAGCGGGGGGGATAGGGACCCAGTACTTC.

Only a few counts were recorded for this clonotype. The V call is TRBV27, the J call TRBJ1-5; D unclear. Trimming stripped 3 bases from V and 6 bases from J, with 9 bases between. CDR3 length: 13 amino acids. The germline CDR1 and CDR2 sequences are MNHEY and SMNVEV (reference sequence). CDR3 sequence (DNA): TGTGCCAGCAGTTTTTCCCAATTTCAGCCCCAGCATTTT. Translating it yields CASSFSQFQPQHF.